The rows below give T cell receptor beta chains drawn from one sample of a study of T cell responses to AZD1222 COVID-19 vaccine. The protocol was immunoSEQ multiplex PCR, while the TCRdb copy is restricted to in-frame clones and leaves out a portion. The table records under 95,000 clones, roughly 89% of them present only once. The specimen was peripheral blood, collected on day 0 of AZD1222 vaccination. The receptors shown here come from an adult in good health. Each CDR3 is given with its conserved first and last residue. The order of the fields is clone size, V gene, D gene, J gene, CDR3 protein, CDR3 DNA. D genes are given only for firm matches. Part of the rows lack a size; the others show once, few, many or a class for expanded clones.

abundance: .
v_gene: TRBV18
d_gene: .
j_gene: TRBJ1-1
CDR3aa: CASSPAGVRNTEAFF
CDR3nt: TGTGCCAGCTCACCTGCGGGGGTCAGAAACACTGAAGCTTTCTTT

abundance: .
v_gene: TRBV12-3/TRBV12-4
d_gene: .
j_gene: TRBJ1-2
CDR3aa: CASSLMVNYGYTF
CDR3nt: TGTGCCAGCAGTTTAATGGTTAACTATGGCTACACCTTC

abundance: .
v_gene: TRBV18
d_gene: .
j_gene: TRBJ2-1
CDR3aa: CASYTGEHRRRGDEQFF
CDR3nt: TGTGCCAGCTACACGGGGGAACACCGACGGAGGGGCGATGAGCAGTTCTTC

abundance: .
v_gene: TRBV5-4
d_gene: TRBD2
j_gene: TRBJ2-1
CDR3aa: CASSKEREPYNEQFF
CDR3nt: TGTGCCAGCAGCAAAGAGCGGGAGCCCTACAATGAGCAGTTCTTC

abundance: .
v_gene: TRBV5-8
d_gene: TRBD2
j_gene: TRBJ2-1
CDR3aa: CASSFWGGSLDEQFF
CDR3nt: TGTGCCAGCAGCTTTTGGGGGGGGTCCCTGGATGAGCAGTTCTTC

abundance: .
v_gene: TRBV7-8
d_gene: .
j_gene: TRBJ2-3
CDR3aa: CASSSRAFTTDTQYF
CDR3nt: TGTGCCAGCAGCTCCCGGGCCTTTACCACAGATACGCAGTATTTT

abundance: once
v_gene: TRBV18
d_gene: TRBD2
j_gene: TRBJ2-1
CDR3aa: CASSPPFKGLAHNEQFF
CDR3nt: TGTGCCAGCTCACCACCTTTTAAGGGACTAGCCCACAATGAGCAGTTCTTC

abundance: .
v_gene: TRBV18
d_gene: .
j_gene: TRBJ2-2
CDR3aa: CASSQLGPGTGELFF
CDR3nt: TGTGCCAGCTCACAACTGGGACCGGGGACCGGGGAGCTGTTTTTT

abundance: .
v_gene: TRBV10-3
d_gene: .
j_gene: TRBJ2-4
CDR3aa: CAISEGRGQAKNIQYF
CDR3nt: TGTGCCATCAGTGAGGGGAGGGGGCAGGCCAAAAACATTCAGTACTTC

abundance: .
v_gene: TRBV5-4
d_gene: .
j_gene: TRBJ2-5
CDR3aa: CASSSQGGETQYF
CDR3nt: TGTGCCAGCAGCTCCCAGGGCGGGGAGACCCAGTACTTC

abundance: .
v_gene: TRBV3-1/TRBV3-2
d_gene: TRBD1
j_gene: TRBJ1-1
CDR3aa: CASSLGQGTEAFF
CDR3nt: TGTGCCAGCAGCCTAGGACAGGGCACTGAAGCTTTCTTT

abundance: .
v_gene: TRBV9
d_gene: TRBD1
j_gene: TRBJ1-4
CDR3aa: CASSVGTDNEKLFF
CDR3nt: TGTGCCAGCAGCGTCGGGACAGACAATGAAAAACTGTTTTTT

abundance: .
v_gene: TRBV11-2
d_gene: .
j_gene: TRBJ1-5
CDR3aa: CASSLGVSNQPQHF
CDR3nt: TGTGCCAGCAGCTTGGGGGTAAGCAATCAGCCCCAGCATTTT

abundance: .
v_gene: TRBV10-1
d_gene: TRBD1
j_gene: TRBJ2-2
CDR3aa: CASREQGAGTGELFF
CDR3nt: TGCGCCAGCAGGGAACAGGGGGCTGGCACCGGGGAGCTGTTTTTT

abundance: .
v_gene: TRBV15
d_gene: .
j_gene: TRBJ2-3
CDR3aa: CATSREGAPGTDTQYF
CDR3nt: TGTGCCACCAGCAGAGAGGGGGCCCCGGGCACAGATACGCAGTATTTT

abundance: .
v_gene: TRBV6-5
d_gene: TRBD1
j_gene: TRBJ2-1
CDR3aa: CASRPDRVSYNEQFF
CDR3nt: TGTGCCAGCAGGCCAGACAGGGTTTCCTACAATGAGCAGTTCTTC

abundance: .
v_gene: TRBV19
d_gene: TRBD1
j_gene: TRBJ1-1
CDR3aa: CASRTPRSGTDLMNTEAFF
CDR3nt: TGTGCCAGTAGGACCCCTAGGAGCGGGACAGATTTGATGAACACTGAAGCTTTCTTT

abundance: .
v_gene: TRBV4-3
d_gene: .
j_gene: TRBJ1-6
CDR3aa: CASSPGTEGSPLHF
CDR3nt: TGCGCCAGCAGCCCTGGGACTGAAGGCTCACCCCTCCACTTT

abundance: .
v_gene: TRBV5-1
d_gene: .
j_gene: TRBJ2-2
CDR3aa: CASSLVAGSAGELFF
CDR3nt: TGCGCCAGCAGCTTGGTTGCGGGATCCGCCGGGGAGCTGTTTTTT

abundance: .
v_gene: TRBV9
d_gene: .
j_gene: TRBJ2-1
CDR3aa: CASSVAVGTYNEQFF
CDR3nt: TGTGCCAGCAGCGTAGCCGTGGGGACCTACAATGAGCAGTTCTTC

abundance: .
v_gene: TRBV19
d_gene: TRBD1
j_gene: TRBJ2-7
CDR3aa: CASSSDRVGYEQYF
CDR3nt: TGTGCCAGTTCCTCGGACAGGGTGGGCTACGAGCAGTACTTC

abundance: once
v_gene: TRBV10-3
d_gene: .
j_gene: TRBJ1-6
CDR3aa: CAISEKLQYNSPLHF
CDR3nt: TGTGCCATCAGTGAGAAGCTACAGTATAATTCACCCCTCCACTTT

abundance: once
v_gene: TRBV9
d_gene: .
j_gene: TRBJ1-1
CDR3aa: CASSVAPTNTEAFF
CDR3nt: TGTGCCAGCAGCGTAGCACCCACGAACACTGAAGCTTTCTTT

abundance: .
v_gene: TRBV6-6
d_gene: .
j_gene: TRBJ1-2
CDR3aa: CASAPSEDGYTF
CDR3nt: TGTGCCAGCGCCCCCTCGGAGGATGGCTACACCTTC

abundance: .
v_gene: TRBV12-5
d_gene: .
j_gene: TRBJ1-5
CDR3aa: CASGLSPLHSNQPQHF
CDR3nt: TGTGCTAGTGGTTTGTCCCCGCTCCATAGCAATCAGCCCCAGCATTTT

abundance: .
v_gene: TRBV14
d_gene: .
j_gene: TRBJ1-4
CDR3aa: CASSQQQGTNEKLFF
CDR3nt: TGTGCCAGCAGCCAACAACAGGGCACCAATGAAAAACTGTTTTTT

abundance: .
v_gene: TRBV6-5
d_gene: .
j_gene: TRBJ1-2
CDR3aa: CASSYSSVAPGYGYTF
CDR3nt: TGTGCCAGCAGTTACTCAAGTGTCGCCCCCGGCTATGGCTACACCTTC

abundance: .
v_gene: TRBV11-3
d_gene: TRBD2
j_gene: TRBJ2-7
CDR3aa: CASSSRGDSYEQYF
CDR3nt: TGTGCCAGCAGCTCACGGGGGGACTCCTACGAGCAGTACTTC

abundance: .
v_gene: TRBV19
d_gene: .
j_gene: TRBJ2-5
CDR3aa: CASSIVRNTQETQYF
CDR3nt: TGTGCCAGTAGTATCGTGAGGAATACCCAAGAGACCCAGTACTTC

abundance: .
v_gene: TRBV9
d_gene: TRBD2
j_gene: TRBJ2-3
CDR3aa: CASSVDEGGRRTDTQYF
CDR3nt: TGTGCCAGCAGCGTAGATGAAGGCGGGAGGAGGACAGATACGCAGTATTTT

abundance: .
v_gene: TRBV10-1
d_gene: .
j_gene: TRBJ2-7
CDR3aa: CASSESGVPYEQYF
CDR3nt: TGCGCCAGCAGTGAGTCGGGTGTTCCCTACGAGCAGTACTTC

abundance: .
v_gene: TRBV4-3
d_gene: TRBD1
j_gene: TRBJ1-1
CDR3aa: CASSLSTGVINTEAFF
CDR3nt: TGCGCCAGCAGCCTCTCGACAGGGGTGATCAACACTGAAGCTTTCTTT

abundance: .
v_gene: TRBV5-1
d_gene: TRBD2
j_gene: TRBJ2-7
CDR3aa: CASSPSSGRGSYEQYF
CDR3nt: TGCGCCAGCAGCCCATCTAGCGGGAGGGGCTCCTACGAGCAGTACTTC

abundance: .
v_gene: TRBV29-1
d_gene: .
j_gene: TRBJ2-7
CDR3aa: CSVEGGFTYEQYF
CDR3nt: TGCAGCGTTGAGGGCGGGTTTACCTACGAGCAGTACTTC

abundance: .
v_gene: TRBV6-5
d_gene: TRBD2
j_gene: TRBJ2-7
CDR3aa: CASSYRGTSPLEQYF
CDR3nt: TGTGCCAGCAGTTACCGCGGGACTAGTCCTCTCGAGCAGTACTTC

abundance: few
v_gene: TRBV5-1
d_gene: TRBD1
j_gene: TRBJ1-6
CDR3aa: CASSLGQGNSPLHF
CDR3nt: TGCGCCAGCAGCTTGGGACAGGGTAATTCACCCCTCCACTTT

abundance: .
v_gene: TRBV30
d_gene: .
j_gene: TRBJ1-2
CDR3aa: CAWTGQLYGYTF
CDR3nt: TGTGCCTGGACCGGACAGCTATATGGCTACACCTTC

abundance: .
v_gene: TRBV13
d_gene: TRBD1
j_gene: TRBJ2-7
CDR3aa: CASSLGTGDEQYF
CDR3nt: TGTGCCAGCAGCCTAGGGACAGGGGACGAGCAGTACTTC

abundance: once
v_gene: TRBV3-1/TRBV3-2
d_gene: TRBD2
j_gene: TRBJ2-7
CDR3aa: CASSPASGGYEQYF
CDR3nt: TGTGCCAGCAGCCCTGCTAGCGGGGGGTACGAGCAGTACTTC

abundance: once
v_gene: TRBV6-5
d_gene: TRBD1
j_gene: TRBJ2-7
CDR3aa: CASKGQGDYEQYF
CDR3nt: TGTGCCAGCAAAGGGCAGGGGGACTACGAGCAGTACTTC

abundance: .
v_gene: TRBV3-1/TRBV3-2
d_gene: .
j_gene: TRBJ1-6
CDR3aa: CASSQEYNSYNSPLHF
CDR3nt: TGTGCCAGCAGCCAAGAATACAACTCCTATAATTCACCCCTCCACTTT

abundance: .
v_gene: TRBV19
d_gene: .
j_gene: TRBJ1-4
CDR3aa: CASSAAGNEKLFF
CDR3nt: TGTGCCAGTAGCGCTGCAGGGAATGAAAAACTGTTTTTT

abundance: few
v_gene: TRBV7-8
d_gene: .
j_gene: TRBJ2-7
CDR3aa: CASSSLGLAALGEQYF
CDR3nt: TGTGCCAGCAGCTCCCTGGGGCTAGCAGCTTTGGGAGAGCAGTACTTC

abundance: .
v_gene: TRBV3-1/TRBV3-2
d_gene: .
j_gene: TRBJ1-2
CDR3aa: CASSTRGGRPDQDYGYTF
CDR3nt: TGTGCCAGCAGCACGCGCGGTGGGCGGCCAGATCAGGACTATGGCTACACCTTC

abundance: few
v_gene: TRBV7-2
d_gene: .
j_gene: TRBJ2-1
CDR3aa: CASSLDSYNEQFF
CDR3nt: TGTGCCAGCAGCTTGGACAGCTACAATGAGCAGTTCTTC

abundance: .
v_gene: TRBV18
d_gene: TRBD1
j_gene: TRBJ1-2
CDR3aa: CASSMTGRGGYTF
CDR3nt: TGTGCCAGCTCAATGACAGGGAGGGGTGGCTACACCTTC

abundance: .
v_gene: TRBV12-5
d_gene: .
j_gene: TRBJ1-2
CDR3aa: CASGLDGPYGYTF
CDR3nt: TGTGCTAGTGGTCTGGACGGACCCTATGGCTACACCTTC

abundance: once
v_gene: TRBV6-2/TRBV6-3
d_gene: TRBD1
j_gene: TRBJ1-5
CDR3aa: CASSLDRNQPQHF
CDR3nt: TGTGCCAGCAGTTTGGACAGGAATCAGCCCCAGCATTTT